This T cell receptor (beta chain) appears in the sequencing data of a study of cytomegalovirus exposure and HLA in healthy donors. Profiled with immunoSEQ multiplex PCR; TCRdb holds only in-frame clones, not every one. Of some 150,000 clones detected, approximately 86% appear once; the ten largest clones hold roughly 3%. There are 13 residues in the CDR3. Trimming took 8 bases from V and 0 from J, leaving 10 bases between them. The germline gives CDR1 SNHLY, CDR2 FYNNEI. The sequence came from a man between 18 and 29 years old in good health and CMV-seropositive. Sequences were obtained from PBMCs. The chain combines TRBV2 with TRBJ1-1; unclear D gene. The CDR3 loop is CASPEGVNTEAFF. The CDR3 DNA sequence: TGTGCCAGCCCCGAGGGAGTGAACACTGAAGCTTTCTTT.